This TCR beta chain was retrieved from a study of human T cells and chemical hapten exposure. Study background: An area of 2 cm by more than 1.5 cm on upper inner arm skin received 2% DPC for sensitization. It was small differences in pooled library volume that mainly caused per-sample TCR yields to vary. Overall study results and limits: Compared with pre-sensitization or healthy control sets, expanded TCRs clustered more.

Remarks on this clonotype: What it binds is not known.

What the library attached to individual cDNA molecules were unique molecular identifiers. MiXCR, applied by TCRdb to the reads, yields one record per CDR3 protein. Of hundreds of distinct CDR3 sequences listed, 41% were seen once; the top ten hold approximately 12%. Treatment indicated: therapeutic diphenylcyclopropenone sensitization with weekly scalp DPC. Trimming removed 6 bases from V and 7 bases from J, with 10 bases in between. The CDR3 spans 11 residues. Germline V gene lookup returns CDR1 WNHNN and CDR2 SYGVQD (reference sequence). The input for sequencing was whole blood, taken before DPC sensitization or 2, 6, or about 24 weeks after (not recorded which). The gene calls are TRBV10-1 and TRBJ2-7; D perhaps matches TRBD2 (5 bases). This clonotype was sampled from an adult with alopecia areata. Some clones in this sample may be carry-over from other donors' samples. This table probably holds off-target reads from a library built for another chain. The CDR3 DNA reads TGCGCCAGCAGCGGGGAGAGGGAGCAGTACTTC. It yields the protein CASSGEREQYF.